The present T cell receptor beta chain was sequenced within a study of cytomegalovirus exposure and HLA in healthy donors. CDR3 length equals 13 residues. CDR1 LNHDA and CDR2 SQIVND come from the germline V gene (reference sequence). Trimming pared 6 bases from V and 6 bases from J, leaving 14 bases between. Concerning this clone: Its antigen is unidentified.

The PCR was carried out with 60 Vbeta primers and 13 Jbeta primers. This table comes from immunoSEQ multiplex PCR, and its TCRdb copy is limited to in-frame clones, with some not included. The sample holds about 110,000 clones, 60% to 80% seen once. Notes on the study in general: Cytomegalovirus association was listed for around 180 TCR beta chains. In vitro work confirmed that a few CMV-associated chains recognize CMV antigens. Accurate prediction of HLA-A and HLA-B alleles (for most subjects) was reportedly achieved from TCR beta sequences.

The sample taken for sequencing was PBMCs. The source is a man aged 40-50 years in good health and CMV-seronegative. The chain recombines TRBV19 with TRBJ1-2; D is perhaps TRBD1 (6 bases). The CDR3 bases are TGTGCCAGTAGCGTACAGGGTGCAAATGGCTACACCTTC. As protein: CASSVQGANGYTF.